Given below is one T cell receptor beta chain in context. This clone was counted a few times. The target of this receptor is not known. No qualities accompany the bases; no much larger clone lies one base away. The sample comes from a study of beta chain features in type 1 diabetes (dated by TCRdb to the late 2010s). For context, the study as a whole: Patients and healthy donors did not differ in mean age, gender distribution, total cell number or subset yield. A total of 107,917,701 sorted cells were examined across all samples, and RNA yield correlated strongly with the number of cells per subset. In the study, recently diagnosed type 1 diabetes patients and matched healthy donors were compared on the TCRB repertoires of their sorted circulating CD4+ T cell subsets. Naive and central memory subsets were obtained from all 30 or so donors, but regulatory and stem cell-like memory subsets were isolated from only 8 patients and roughly 8 healthy donors.

The High Capacity cDNA Reverse Transcription Kit was used to reverse transcribe all of the isolated RNA, meaning that expressed TCRB transcripts were what got sequenced. Deep immunoSEQ sequencing was performed on naive, central memory and regulatory T cell samples, with an average of about 3.57 million total reads per sample. Sorted cells were lysed in RLT buffer and RNA was extracted with DNase-treated RNeasy Micro or Mini kits, depending on cell number. Each cell subset was processed separately to prevent cross-contamination, with patient and healthy donor samples processed together. TCRB sequences were amplified from cDNA with the immunoSEQ multiplex PCR, producing 87-bp fragments spanning the CDR3 region. Amplicons were sequenced on the Illumina HiSeq platform. Per the authors' processing: PCR bias was corrected computationally using synthetic template baselines, and reads within Hamming distance 2 were collapsed, with unmergeable singletons discarded. By aligning reads against IMGT, V, D and J genes, CDR3 length, and insertions or deletions at six rearrangement sites were assigned. Within each subset, clonotype counts were normalized to sorted cell number, and only after that were true diversity and Gini coefficients computed with the tcR R package. The overlap coefficient, calculated on TCRB nucleotide sequences, was used to quantify repertoire sharing. Out-of-frame TCRB sequences from naive cells were analyzed as a proxy for the pre-selection repertoire. In its TCRdb copy, this immuneACCESS table keeps in-frame sequences only and misses some clones. Where compared with another copy, unresolved V genes explain less than half of these, and the others have no known cause. Clonal size and the V and J genes are those of that table, whereas D and trimming came from the DNA. This sample is represented by about 250,000 clones; roughly 10% of them were singletons. The ten largest clones represent around 0.015% of the sample.

Each donor gave one peripheral blood draw, averaging roughly 100 mL, which was collected into heparinised tubes. Naive, central memory, regulatory and stem cell-like memory CD4+ T cells were sorted on a BD FACSAria II using a panel including CD45RO, CCR7, CD25, CD127, CD95 and CD27. Purity was above 95% for every sorted population. Right away, PBMCs were isolated by Lymphoprep density gradient centrifugation and were stained directly, with no culture step. Samples were stained and sorted in pairs, with one healthy donor and one patient per experiment, so that batch effects were minimized. Taken from the germline V gene, the CDR1 and CDR2 loops are LGHNA and YSLEER. V is cut back by 3 bases and J by 2 bases, with 2 bases in the junction unmatched. The CDR3 runs 14 amino acids, cysteine and phenylalanine included. Only the CDR3 DNA is retained, 42 bases long and in frame from the first base. On the study overall, not on this receptor specifically: A moderate but significant shortening of TCRB CDR3 length was observed in type 1 diabetes patients in all four CD4+ subsets. Naive, central memory and regulatory TCRB repertoires appeared more similar among patients than among healthy donors. Sequencing cDNA rather than genomic DNA could over-represent highly expressing activated cells, although activation and CD3 levels did not differ between groups. Patients with type 1 diabetes made fewer insertions and deleted more nucleotides at VDJ recombination sites, implying thymic rearrangement abnormalities. Shorter templates might be favored by PCR, yet because patient and control samples were amplified and corrected together, any such skew would affect both groups equally. Because the HLA sub-analyses included only small numbers of individuals, any influence of HLA type on TCRB rearrangement was left unresolved.

The receptor chain draws on TRBV4-3 and TRBJ2-7, and TRBD1 matches 9 of the central bases. The specimen was naive CD4+ T cells from blood. What this sample's cell subset or site label stands for: true naive CD4+ T cells. The clonotype originates from a man in his thirties or forties with type 1 diabetes. The sequenced DNA: TGCGCCAGCAGCCAGAGGACAGGGGCCTACGAGCAGTACTTC. This translates into CASSQRTGAYEQYF.